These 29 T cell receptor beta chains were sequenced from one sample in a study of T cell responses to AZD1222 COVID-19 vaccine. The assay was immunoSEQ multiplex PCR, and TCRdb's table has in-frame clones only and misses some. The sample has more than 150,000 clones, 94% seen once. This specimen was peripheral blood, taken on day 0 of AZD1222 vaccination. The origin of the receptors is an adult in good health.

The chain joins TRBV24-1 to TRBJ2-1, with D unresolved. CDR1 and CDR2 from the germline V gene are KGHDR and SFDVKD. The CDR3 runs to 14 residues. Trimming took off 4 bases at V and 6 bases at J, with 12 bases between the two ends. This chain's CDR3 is CATSEWGLVNEQFF. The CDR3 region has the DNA TGTGCCACCAGTGAATGGGGATTGGTCAATGAGCAGTTCTTC.

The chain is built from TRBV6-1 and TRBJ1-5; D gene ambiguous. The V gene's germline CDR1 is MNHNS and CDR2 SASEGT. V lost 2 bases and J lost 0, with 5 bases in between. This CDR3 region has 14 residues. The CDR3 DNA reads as TGTGCCAGCAGTGAACACTATAGCAATCAGCCCCAGCATTTT. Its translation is CASSEHYSNQPQHF.

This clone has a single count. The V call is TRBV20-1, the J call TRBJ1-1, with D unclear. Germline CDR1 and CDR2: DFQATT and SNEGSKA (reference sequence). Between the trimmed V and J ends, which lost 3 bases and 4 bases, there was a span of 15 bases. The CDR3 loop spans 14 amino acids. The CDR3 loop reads CSASSTLWSTEAFF. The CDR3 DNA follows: TGCAGTGCTAGTTCTACGCTTTGGAGCACTGAAGCTTTCTTT.

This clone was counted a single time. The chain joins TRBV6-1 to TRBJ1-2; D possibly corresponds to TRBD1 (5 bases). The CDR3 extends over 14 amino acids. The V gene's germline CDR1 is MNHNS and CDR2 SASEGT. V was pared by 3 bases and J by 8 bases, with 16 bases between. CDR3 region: CASSETGPTGGYTF. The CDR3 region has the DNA TGTGCCAGCAGTGAGACGGGGCCAACTGGGGGCTACACCTTC.

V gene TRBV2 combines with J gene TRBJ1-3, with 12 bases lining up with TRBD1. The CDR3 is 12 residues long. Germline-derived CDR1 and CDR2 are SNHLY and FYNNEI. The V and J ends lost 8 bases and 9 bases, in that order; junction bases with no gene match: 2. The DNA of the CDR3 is TGTGCCAGCGGGACAGGGGGCGGCACCATATATTTT. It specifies CASGTGGGTIYF. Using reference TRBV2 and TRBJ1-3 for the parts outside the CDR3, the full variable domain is EPEVTQTPSHQVTQMGQEVILRCVPISNHLYFYWYRQILGQKVEFLVSFYNNEISEKSEIFDDQFSVERPDGSNFTLKIRSTKLEDSAMYFCASGTGGGTIYFGEGSWLTVV.

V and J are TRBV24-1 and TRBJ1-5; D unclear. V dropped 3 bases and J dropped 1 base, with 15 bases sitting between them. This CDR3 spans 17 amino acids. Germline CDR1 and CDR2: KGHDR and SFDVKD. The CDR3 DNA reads TGTGCCACCAGTGATCCCTATGAGGGTGGGAGCAATCAGCCCCAGCATTTT. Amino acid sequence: CATSDPYEGGSNQPQHF.

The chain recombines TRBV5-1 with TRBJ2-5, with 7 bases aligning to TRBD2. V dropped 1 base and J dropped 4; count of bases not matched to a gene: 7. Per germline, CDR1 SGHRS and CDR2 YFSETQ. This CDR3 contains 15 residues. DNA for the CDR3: TGCGCCAGCAGCTTGACAGCGGGGATCCCAGAGACCCAGTACTTC. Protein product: CASSLTAGIPETQYF.

CDR3 bases: TGTGCTAGTGGTAGGACAGGTCTAACCGTTGGCTACACCTTC. Protein product: CASGRTGLTVGYTF. The rearrangement uses TRBV12-5 and TRBJ1-2, with TRBD1 identical over 7 bases. Trimming took 5 bases from V and 7 from J; bases not matched to a gene: 10. Per germline, CDR1 LGHNT and CDR2 FRNRAP. CDR3 size: 14 residues. The whole variable domain, remainder taken from reference TRBV12-5 and TRBJ1-2, is DARVTQTPRHKVTEMGQEVTMRCQPILGHNTVFWYRQTMMQGLELLAYFRNRAPLDDSGMPKDRFSAEMPDATLATLKIQPSEPRDSAVYFCASGRTGLTVGYTFGSGTRLTVV.

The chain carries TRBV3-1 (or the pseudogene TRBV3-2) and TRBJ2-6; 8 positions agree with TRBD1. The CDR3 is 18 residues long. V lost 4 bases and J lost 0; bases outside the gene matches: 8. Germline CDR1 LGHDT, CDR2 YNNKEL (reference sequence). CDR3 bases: TGTGCCAGCAGCCCCTCCCAGGGACAGGCCTCTGGGGCCAACGTCCTGACTTTC. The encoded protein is CASSPSQGQASGANVLTF.

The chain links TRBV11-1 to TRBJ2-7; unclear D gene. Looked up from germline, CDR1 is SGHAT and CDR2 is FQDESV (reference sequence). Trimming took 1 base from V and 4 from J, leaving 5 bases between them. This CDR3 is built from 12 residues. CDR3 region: CASSLGSYEQYF. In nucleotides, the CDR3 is TGTGCCAGCAGCTTAGGTTCATACGAGCAGTACTTC.

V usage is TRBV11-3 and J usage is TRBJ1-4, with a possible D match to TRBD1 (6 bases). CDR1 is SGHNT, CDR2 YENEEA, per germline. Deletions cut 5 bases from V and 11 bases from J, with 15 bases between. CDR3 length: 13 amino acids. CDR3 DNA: TGTGCCAGCAGCCATGGGGGCGACGGGAAACTGTTTTTT. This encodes CASSHGGDGKLFF.

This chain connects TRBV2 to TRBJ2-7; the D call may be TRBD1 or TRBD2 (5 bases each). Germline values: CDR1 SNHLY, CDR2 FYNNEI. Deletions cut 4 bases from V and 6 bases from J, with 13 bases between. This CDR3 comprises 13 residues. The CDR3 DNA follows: TGTGCCAGCAGTGTAGGGGAGCGAAGCGAGCAGTACTTC. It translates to CASSVGERSEQYF.

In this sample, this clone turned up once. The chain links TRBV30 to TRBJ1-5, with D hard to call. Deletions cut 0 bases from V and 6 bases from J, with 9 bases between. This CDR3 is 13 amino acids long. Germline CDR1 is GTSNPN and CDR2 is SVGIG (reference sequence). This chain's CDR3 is CAWSVGGSQPQHF. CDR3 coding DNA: TGTGCCTGGAGTGTAGGAGGGAGTCAGCCCCAGCATTTT.

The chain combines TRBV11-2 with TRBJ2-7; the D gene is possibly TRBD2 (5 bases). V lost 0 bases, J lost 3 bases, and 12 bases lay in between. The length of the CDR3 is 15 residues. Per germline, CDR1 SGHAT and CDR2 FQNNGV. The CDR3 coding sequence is TGTGCCAGCAGCTTAGATCTAGCAGCGGTCTACGAGCAGTACTTC. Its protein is CASSLDLAAVYEQYF.

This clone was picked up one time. CDR3 sequence (DNA): TGTGCCAGTGATTGGGGGGTCAATCAGCCCCAGCATTTT. The encoded protein is CASDWGVNQPQHF. The rearrangement links TRBV2 to TRBJ1-5; perhaps TRBD1 as D (5 bases). Looked up from germline, CDR1 is SNHLY and CDR2 is FYNNEI. This CDR3 region has 13 residues. The V end lost 9 bases, the J end lost 3 bases, and 12 bases lay between the germline ends.

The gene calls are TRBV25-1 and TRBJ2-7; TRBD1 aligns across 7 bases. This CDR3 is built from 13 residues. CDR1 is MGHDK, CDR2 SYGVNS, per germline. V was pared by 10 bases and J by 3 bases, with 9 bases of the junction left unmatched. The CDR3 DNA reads TGTGCCACCCAACGGGACAGCTACTACGAGCAGTACTTC. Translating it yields CATQRDSYYEQYF.

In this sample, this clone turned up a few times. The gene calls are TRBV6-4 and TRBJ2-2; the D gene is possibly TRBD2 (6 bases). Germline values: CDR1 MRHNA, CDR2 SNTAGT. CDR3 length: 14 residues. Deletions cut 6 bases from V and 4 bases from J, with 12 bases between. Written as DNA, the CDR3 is TGTGCCAGCAGGGCTGGAGGGCCCACCGGGGAGCTGTTTTTT. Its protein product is CASRAGGPTGELFF.

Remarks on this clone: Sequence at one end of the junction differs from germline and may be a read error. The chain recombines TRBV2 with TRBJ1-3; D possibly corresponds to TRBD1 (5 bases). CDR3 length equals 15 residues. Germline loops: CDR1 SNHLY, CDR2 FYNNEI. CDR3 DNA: TGTGCCAGCAGCGAAGGGGTGGGGCCTGGAAACACCATATATTTT. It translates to CASSEGVGPGNTIYF. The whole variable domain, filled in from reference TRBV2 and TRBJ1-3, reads EPEVTQTPSHQVTQMGQEVILRCVPISNHLYFYWYRQILGQKVEFLVSFYNNEISEKSEIFDDQFSVERPDGSNFTLKIRSTKLEDSAMYFCASSEGVGPGNTIYFGEGSWLTVV.

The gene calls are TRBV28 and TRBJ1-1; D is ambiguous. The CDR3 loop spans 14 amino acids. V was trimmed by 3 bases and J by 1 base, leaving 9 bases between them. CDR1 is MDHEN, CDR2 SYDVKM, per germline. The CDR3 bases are TGTGCCAGCAGTTTTCCCTCAGCGAACACTGAAGCTTTCTTT. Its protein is CASSFPSANTEAFF.

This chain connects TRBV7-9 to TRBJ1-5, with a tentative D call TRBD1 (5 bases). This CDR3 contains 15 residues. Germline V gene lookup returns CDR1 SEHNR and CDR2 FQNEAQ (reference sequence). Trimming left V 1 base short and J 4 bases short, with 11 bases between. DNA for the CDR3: TGTGCCAGCAGCTTAGGGGTAGGGGTGAATCAGCCCCAGCATTTT. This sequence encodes CASSLGVGVNQPQHF.

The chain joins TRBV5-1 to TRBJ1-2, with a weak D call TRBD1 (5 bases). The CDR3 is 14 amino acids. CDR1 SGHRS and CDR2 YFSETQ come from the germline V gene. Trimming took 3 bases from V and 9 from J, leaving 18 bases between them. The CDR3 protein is CASSWGGGERSYTF. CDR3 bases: TGCGCCAGCAGCTGGGGTGGGGGAGAACGGAGCTACACCTTC.

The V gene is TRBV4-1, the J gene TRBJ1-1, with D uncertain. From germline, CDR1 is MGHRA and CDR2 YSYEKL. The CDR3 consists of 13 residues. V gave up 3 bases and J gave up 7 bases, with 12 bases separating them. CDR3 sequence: CASSHASDHEAFF. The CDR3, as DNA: TGCGCCAGCAGCCACGCTTCGGACCATGAAGCTTTCTTT.

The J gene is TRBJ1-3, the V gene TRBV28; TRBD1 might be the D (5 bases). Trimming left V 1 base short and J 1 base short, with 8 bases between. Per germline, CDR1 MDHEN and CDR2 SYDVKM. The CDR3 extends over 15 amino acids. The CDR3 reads CASSLSQGSGNTIYF. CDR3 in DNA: TGTGCCAGCAGTTTATCGCAGGGATCTGGAAACACCATATATTTT.

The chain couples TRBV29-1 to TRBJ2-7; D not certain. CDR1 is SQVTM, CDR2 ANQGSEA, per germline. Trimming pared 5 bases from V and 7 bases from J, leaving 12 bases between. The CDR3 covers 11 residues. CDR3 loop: CSVSDLGEQYF. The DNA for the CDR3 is TGCAGCGTTAGTGATCTGGGGGAGCAGTACTTC.

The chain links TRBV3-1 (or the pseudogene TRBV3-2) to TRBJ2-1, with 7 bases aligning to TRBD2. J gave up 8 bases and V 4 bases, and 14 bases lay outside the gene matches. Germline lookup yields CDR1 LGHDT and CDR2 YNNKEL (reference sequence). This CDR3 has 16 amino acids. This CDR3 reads CASSPDPSGKGYEQFF. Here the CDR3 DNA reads TGTGCCAGCAGCCCCGATCCGAGCGGGAAAGGATATGAGCAGTTCTTC.

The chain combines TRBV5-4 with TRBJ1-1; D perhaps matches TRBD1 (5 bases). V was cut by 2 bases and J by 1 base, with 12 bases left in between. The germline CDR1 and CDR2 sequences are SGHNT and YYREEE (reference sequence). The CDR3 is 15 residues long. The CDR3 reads CASSFRAGRNTEAFF. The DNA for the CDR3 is TGTGCCAGCAGCTTCCGGGCAGGGCGGAACACTGAAGCTTTCTTT.

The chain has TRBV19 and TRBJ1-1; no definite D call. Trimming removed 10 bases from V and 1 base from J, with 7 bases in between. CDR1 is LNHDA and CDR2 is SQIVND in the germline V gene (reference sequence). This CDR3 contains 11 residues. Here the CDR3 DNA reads TGTGCCATCGTAGGGAACACTGAAGCTTTCTTT. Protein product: CAIVGNTEAFF.

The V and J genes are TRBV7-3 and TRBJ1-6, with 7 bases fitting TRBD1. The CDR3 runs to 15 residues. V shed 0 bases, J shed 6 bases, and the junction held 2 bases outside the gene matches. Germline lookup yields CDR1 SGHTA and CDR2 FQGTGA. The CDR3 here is CASSLTGTVNSPLHF. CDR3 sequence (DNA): TGTGCCAGCAGCTTAACAGGGACAGTTAATTCACCCCTCCACTTT.

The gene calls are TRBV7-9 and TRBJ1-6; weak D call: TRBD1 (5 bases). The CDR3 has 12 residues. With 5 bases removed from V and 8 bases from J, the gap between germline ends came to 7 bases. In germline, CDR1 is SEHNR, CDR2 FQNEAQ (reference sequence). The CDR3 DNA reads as TGTGCCAGCAGCCCGGGGGATTCACCCCTCCACTTT. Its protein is CASSPGDSPLHF.